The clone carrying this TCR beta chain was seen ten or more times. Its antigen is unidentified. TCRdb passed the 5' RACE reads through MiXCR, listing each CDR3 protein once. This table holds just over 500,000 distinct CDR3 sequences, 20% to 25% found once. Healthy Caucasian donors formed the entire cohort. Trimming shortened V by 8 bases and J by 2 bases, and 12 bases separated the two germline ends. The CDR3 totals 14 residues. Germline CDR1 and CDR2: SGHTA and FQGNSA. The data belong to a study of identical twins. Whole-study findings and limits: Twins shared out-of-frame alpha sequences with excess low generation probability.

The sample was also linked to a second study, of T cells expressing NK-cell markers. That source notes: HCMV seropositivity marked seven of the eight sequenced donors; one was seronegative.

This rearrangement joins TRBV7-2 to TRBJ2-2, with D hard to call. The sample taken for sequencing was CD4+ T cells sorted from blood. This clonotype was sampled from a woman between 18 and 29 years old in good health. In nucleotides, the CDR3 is TGTGCCAGCGGGTCCAGGTCTAACACCGGGGAGCTGTTTTTT. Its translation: CASGSRSNTGELFF.